This is a list of T cell receptor beta chains from one sample in a study of PD-1 blockade in classical Hodgkin lymphoma. TCRdb's copy holds only in-frame clones and misses some; the assay was immunoSEQ multiplex PCR. The table includes 9,500 or so clones, roughly four fifths detected once. The sequenced sample was peripheral blood mononuclear cells (PBMCs), obtained before the fourth cycle of nivolumab. Every receptor here comes from a human donor with classical Hodgkin lymphoma. Each CDR3 is given with its conserved first and last residue. The order of the fields is J gene, V gene, D gene, clone size, CDR3 DNA, CDR3 protein. D genes are given only for firm matches. The size of a clone is reported for some rows only, either as once, few or many, or as a class for expanded clones.

TRBJ2-1 TRBV6-1 . medium-sized TGTGCCAGCAGTGATATCCGCTCCTACAATGAGCAGTTCTTC CASSDIRSYNEQFF
TRBJ2-7 TRBV2 . . TGTGCCAGCAGTGTCATAGACAGCTCCTACGAGCAGTACTTC CASSVIDSSYEQYF
TRBJ2-1 TRBV19 . . TGTGCCAGTAGTAGCCTCCCGAGAGTCAGATACAATGAGCAGTTCTTC CASSSLPRVRYNEQFF
TRBJ1-1 TRBV6-1 TRBD1 . TGTGCCAGCAGTCGGACAGGGCACACTGAAGCTTTCTTT CASSRTGHTEAFF
TRBJ2-7 TRBV2 TRBD1 . TGTGCCAGCAGTGTAGGACAGGGCCAATCCTACGAGCAGTACTTC CASSVGQGQSYEQYF
TRBJ1-2 TRBV6-5 . . TGTGCCAGCAGTTTTGGGGACGGCTACACCTTC CASSFGDGYTF
TRBJ2-7 TRBV28 TRBD2 . TGTGCCAGCAGTCCGAGCGGGAGGCGCGAGCAGTACTTC CASSPSGRREQYF
TRBJ2-3 TRBV5-1 . few TGCGCCAGCAGCTTGGAAGGGCGGATAGATACGCAGTATTTT CASSLEGRIDTQYF
TRBJ2-1 TRBV7-3 . . TGTGCCAGCAGCTTAAGATCGGGAGCGGGTGCTTACAATGAGCAGTTCTTC CASSLRSGAGAYNEQFF
TRBJ1-5 TRBV30 TRBD1 . TGTGCCTGGAACTCGGGACAGGCGAATCAGCCCCAGCATTTT CAWNSGQANQPQHF
TRBJ1-3 TRBV5-1 TRBD1 medium-sized TGCGCCAGCAGCTTCCGGGACAGGGGATCTCCCTCTGGAAACACCATATATTTT CASSFRDRGSPSGNTIYF
TRBJ2-3 TRBV7-3 TRBD1 . TGTGCCAGCAGCACGGGACAAGGGGGCGCAGATACGCAGTATTTT CASSTGQGGADTQYF
TRBJ2-1 TRBV11-2 . . TGTGCCAGCAGCTTGTGGTACAATGAGCAGTTCTTC CASSLWYNEQFF
TRBJ1-1 TRBV18 . . TGTGCCAGCTCACCCCAGGGAATGAACACTGAAGCTTTCTTT CASSPQGMNTEAFF
TRBJ1-1 TRBV5-1 TRBD1 . TGCGCCAGCAGCTTGGAACAGGGGGCTACTACCTTGGAAGCTTTCTTT CASSLEQGATTLEAFF
TRBJ2-3 TRBV27 . . TGTGCCAGCAGTCCTAGGACAGTTTATAGCACAGATACGCAGTATTTT CASSPRTVYSTDTQYF
TRBJ1-2 TRBV7-9 . . TGTGCCAGCAGCTTAGTTAGCCACGATGGCTACACCTTC CASSLVSHDGYTF
TRBJ2-1 TRBV7-8 . . TGTGCCAGCAGCCCCCTGGTCAGCTTCTTTGCCAATGAGCAGTTCTTC CASSPLVSFFANEQFF
TRBJ1-1 TRBV7-8 . once TGTGCCAGCAGCTCCAAGGGGGGCGGGGACACTGAAGCTTTCTTT CASSSKGGGDTEAFF
TRBJ2-5 TRBV11-2 TRBD1 . TGTGCCAGCAGCGAAGGACAGGGGGCGAGAGAGACCCAGTACTTC CASSEGQGARETQYF
TRBJ2-1 TRBV27 TRBD2 . TGTGCCAGCAGACACAATCTAGCGGAGGACTACAATGAGCAGTTCTTC CASRHNLAEDYNEQFF
TRBJ2-7 TRBV29-1 . . TGCAGCGTTGGAGGTAGCGGCAGCTCCTACGAGCAGTACTTC CSVGGSGSSYEQYF
TRBJ1-3 TRBV2 . . TGTGCCAGCAGGGGCCTGGGGGGCCCCATATATTTT CASRGLGGPIYF
TRBJ2-7 TRBV7-9 . once TGTGCCAGCGGGGCGCAGAGCGAGCAGTACTTC CASGAQSEQYF
TRBJ1-2 TRBV7-9 . . TGTGCCAGCAGCTTAGCGTCGGCGTCACATGGCTACACCTTC CASSLASASHGYTF
TRBJ2-6 TRBV27 . . TGTGCCAGCTCGTATGGCTCTGGGGCCAACGTCCTGACTTTC CASSYGSGANVLTF
TRBJ1-1 TRBV7-3 . . TGTGCCAGCAGCCGGGACAACTCAAACACTGAAGCTTTCTTT CASSRDNSNTEAFF
TRBJ1-1 TRBV30 TRBD1 few TGTGCCTGGAGTGTGGGACAGGGGGTGGCTTTCTTT CAWSVGQGVAFF